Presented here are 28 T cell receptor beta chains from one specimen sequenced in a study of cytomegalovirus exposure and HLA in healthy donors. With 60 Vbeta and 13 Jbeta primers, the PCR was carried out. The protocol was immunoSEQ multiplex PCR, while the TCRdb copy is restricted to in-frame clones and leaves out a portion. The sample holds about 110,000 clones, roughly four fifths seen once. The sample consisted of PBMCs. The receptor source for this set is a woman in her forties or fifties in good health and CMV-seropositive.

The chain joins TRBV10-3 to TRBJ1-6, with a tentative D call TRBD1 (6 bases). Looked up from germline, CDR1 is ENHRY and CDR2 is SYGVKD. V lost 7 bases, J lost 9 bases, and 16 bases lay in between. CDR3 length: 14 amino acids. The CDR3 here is CAITMNREGSPLHF. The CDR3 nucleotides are TGTGCCATCACTATGAACAGGGAAGGTTCACCCCTCCACTTT.

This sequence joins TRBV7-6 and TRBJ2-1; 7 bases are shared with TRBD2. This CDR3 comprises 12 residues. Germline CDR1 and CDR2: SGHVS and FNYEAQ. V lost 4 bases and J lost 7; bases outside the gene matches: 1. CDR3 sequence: CASSWGLNEQFF. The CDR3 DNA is TGTGCCAGCAGCTGGGGACTAAATGAGCAGTTCTTC.

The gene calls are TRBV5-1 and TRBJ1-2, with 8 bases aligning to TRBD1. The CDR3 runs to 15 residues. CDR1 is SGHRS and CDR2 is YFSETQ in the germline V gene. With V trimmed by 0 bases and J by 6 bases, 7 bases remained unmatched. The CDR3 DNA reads TGCGCCAGCAGCTTGGGGCAGGGGGCGTTAAATGGCTACACCTTC. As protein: CASSLGQGALNGYTF.

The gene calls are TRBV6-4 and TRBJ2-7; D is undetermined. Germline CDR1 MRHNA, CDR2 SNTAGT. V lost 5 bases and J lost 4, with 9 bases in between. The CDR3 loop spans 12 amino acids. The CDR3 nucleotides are TGTGCCAGCAGTTACACAGTGTACGAGCAGTACTTC. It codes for CASSYTVYEQYF.

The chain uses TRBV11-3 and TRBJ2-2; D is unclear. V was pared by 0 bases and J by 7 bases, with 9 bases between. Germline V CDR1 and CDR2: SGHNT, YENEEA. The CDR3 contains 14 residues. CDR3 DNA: TGTGCCAGCAGCTTAGACCCGGTAGACGGGGAGCTGTTTTTT. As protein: CASSLDPVDGELFF.

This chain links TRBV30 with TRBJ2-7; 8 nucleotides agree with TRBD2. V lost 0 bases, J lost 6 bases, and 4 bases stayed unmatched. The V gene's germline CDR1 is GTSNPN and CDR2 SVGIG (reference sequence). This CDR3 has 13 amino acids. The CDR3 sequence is CAWSVRTSGEQYF. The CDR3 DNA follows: TGTGCCTGGAGTGTACGAACTAGCGGCGAGCAGTACTTC.

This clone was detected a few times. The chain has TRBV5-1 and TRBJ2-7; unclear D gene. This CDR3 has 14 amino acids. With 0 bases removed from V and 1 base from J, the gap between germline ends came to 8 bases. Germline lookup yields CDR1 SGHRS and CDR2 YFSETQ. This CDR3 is CASSLVTRSYEQYF. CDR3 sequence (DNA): TGCGCCAGCAGCTTGGTAACGAGATCCTACGAGCAGTACTTC.

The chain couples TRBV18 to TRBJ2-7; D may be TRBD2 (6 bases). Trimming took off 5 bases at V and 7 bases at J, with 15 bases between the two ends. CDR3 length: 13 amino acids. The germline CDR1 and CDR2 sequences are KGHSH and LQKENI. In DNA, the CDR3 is TGTGCCAGCTCATCCCTACGGGGGTGGGAGCAGTACTTC. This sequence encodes CASSSLRGWEQYF.

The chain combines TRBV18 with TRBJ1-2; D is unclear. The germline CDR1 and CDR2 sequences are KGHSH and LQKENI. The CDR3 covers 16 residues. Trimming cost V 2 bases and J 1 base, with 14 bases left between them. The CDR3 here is CASSPSSSSSNYGYTF. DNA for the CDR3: TGTGCCAGCTCACCAAGTAGTAGCAGCAGTAACTATGGCTACACCTTC.

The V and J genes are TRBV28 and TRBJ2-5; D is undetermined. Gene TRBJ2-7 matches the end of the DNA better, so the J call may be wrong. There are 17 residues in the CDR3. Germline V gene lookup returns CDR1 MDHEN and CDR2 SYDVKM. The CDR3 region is CASSPFKRSRSSYEQYF. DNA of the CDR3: TGTGCCAGCAGTCCTTTCAAAAGATCGAGGAGCTCCTACGAGCAGTACTTC.

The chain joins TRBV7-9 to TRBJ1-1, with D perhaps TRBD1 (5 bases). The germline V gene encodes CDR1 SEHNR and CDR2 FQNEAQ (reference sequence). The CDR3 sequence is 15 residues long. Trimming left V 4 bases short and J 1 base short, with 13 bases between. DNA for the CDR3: TGTGCCAGCAGCTACCAGGGAGGTCGGAACACTGAAGCTTTCTTT. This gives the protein CASSYQGGRNTEAFF.

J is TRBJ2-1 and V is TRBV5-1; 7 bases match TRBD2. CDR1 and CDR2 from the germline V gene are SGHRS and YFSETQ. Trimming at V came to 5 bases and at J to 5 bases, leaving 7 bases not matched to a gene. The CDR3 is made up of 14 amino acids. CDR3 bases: TGCGCCAGCAGGCCGCTAGCGGTAAACAATGAGCAGTTCTTC. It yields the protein CASRPLAVNNEQFF.

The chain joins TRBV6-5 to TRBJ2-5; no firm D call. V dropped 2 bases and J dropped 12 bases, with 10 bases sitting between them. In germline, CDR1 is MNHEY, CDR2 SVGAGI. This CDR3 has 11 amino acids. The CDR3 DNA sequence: TGTGCCAGCAGTTACGCTAGTTGGGAGTACTTC. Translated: CASSYASWEYF.

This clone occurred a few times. Written as DNA, the CDR3 is TGTGCCACTGAAGGGGGCTGGAACACTGAAGCTTTCTTT. As protein: CATEGGWNTEAFF. The chain joins TRBV19 to TRBJ1-1; 7 nucleotides line up with TRBD1. After removal of 10 bases from V and 1 base from J, the junction contained 6 bases not matched to a gene. The CDR3 runs to 13 residues. From germline, CDR1 is LNHDA and CDR2 SQIVND (reference sequence).

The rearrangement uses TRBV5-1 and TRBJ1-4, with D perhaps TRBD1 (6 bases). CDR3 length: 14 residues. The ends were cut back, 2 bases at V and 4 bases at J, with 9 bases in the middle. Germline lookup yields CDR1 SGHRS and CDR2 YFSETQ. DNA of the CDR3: TGCGCCAGCAGCTTAAGGACAGTTAATGAAAAACTGTTTTTT. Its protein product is CASSLRTVNEKLFF. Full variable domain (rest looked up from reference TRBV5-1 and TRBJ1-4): KAGVTQTPRYLIKTRGQQVTLSCSPISGHRSVSWYQQTPGQGLQFLFEYFSETQRNKGNFPGRFSGRQFSNSRSEMNVSTLELGDSALYLCASSLRTVNEKLFFGSGTQLSVL.

CDR3 protein: CASSGGRGQVPLHF. Here the CDR3 DNA reads TGTGCCAGCAGTGGAGGCAGGGGTCAAGTACCCCTCCACTTT. The gene calls are TRBV2 and TRBJ1-6; D possibly corresponds to TRBD1 (6 bases). Per germline, CDR1 SNHLY and CDR2 FYNNEI. The ends were cut back, 4 bases at V and 12 bases at J, with 16 bases in the middle. The CDR3 is made up of 14 amino acids. Combining the CDR3 with reference TRBV2 and TRBJ1-6 gives the whole variable domain EPEVTQTPSHQVTQMGQEVILRCVPISNHLYFYWYRQILGQKVEFLVSFYNNEISEKSEIFDDQFSVERPDGSNFTLKIRSTKLEDSAMYFCASSGGRGQVPLHFGNGTRLTVT.

The CDR3, as DNA: TGTGCCAGCAGCTTGGAGGCGGGGGGCTCCTACAATGAGCAGTTCTTC. Translated: CASSLEAGGSYNEQFF. J is TRBJ2-1 and V is TRBV5-5, with 8 bases matching TRBD2. The CDR3 loop spans 16 amino acids. J lost 0 bases, V lost 0 bases, and 2 bases had no gene match. Germline V gives CDR1 SGHKS, CDR2 YYEKEE (reference sequence). The entire variable domain, with the rest obtained from reference TRBV5-5 and TRBJ2-1, is as follows: DAGVTQSPTHLIKTRGQQVTLRCSPISGHKSVSWYQQVLGQGPQFIFQYYEKEERGRGNFPDRFSARQFPNYSSELNVNALLLGDSALYLCASSLEAGGSYNEQFFGPGTRLTVL.

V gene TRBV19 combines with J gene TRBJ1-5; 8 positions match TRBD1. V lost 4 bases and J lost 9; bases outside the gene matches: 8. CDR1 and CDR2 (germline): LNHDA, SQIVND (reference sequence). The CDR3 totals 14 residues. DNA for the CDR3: TGTGCCAGTAGTAGCGGACAGGGATGGCTGCCCCAGCATTTT. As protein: CASSSGQGWLPQHF.

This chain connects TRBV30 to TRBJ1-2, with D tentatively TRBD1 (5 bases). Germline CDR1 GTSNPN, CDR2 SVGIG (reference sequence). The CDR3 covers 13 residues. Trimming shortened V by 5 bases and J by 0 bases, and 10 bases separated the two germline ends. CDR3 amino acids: CAWSVQANYGYTF. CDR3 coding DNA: TGTGCCTGGTCCGTACAGGCTAACTATGGCTACACCTTC.

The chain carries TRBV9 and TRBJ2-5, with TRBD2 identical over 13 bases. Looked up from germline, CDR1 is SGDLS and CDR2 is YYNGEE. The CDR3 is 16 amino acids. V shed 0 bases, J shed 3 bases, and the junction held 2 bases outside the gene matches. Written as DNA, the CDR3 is TGTGCCAGCAGCGTAGGCGGGACTAGCGGGGAAGAGACCCAGTACTTC. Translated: CASSVGGTSGEETQYF. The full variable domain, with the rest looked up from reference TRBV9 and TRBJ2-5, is DSGVTQTPKHLITATGQRVTLRCSPRSGDLSVYWYQQSLDQGLQFLIQYYNGEERAKGNILERFSAQQFPDLHSELNLSSLELGDSALYFCASSVGGTSGEETQYFGPGTRLLVL.

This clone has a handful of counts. The CDR3 nucleotides read TGTGCCAGCAGCCCGACAGATAGCAATCAGCCCCAGCATTTT. Its translation: CASSPTDSNQPQHF. The rearrangement joins TRBV6-1 to TRBJ1-5; possibly TRBD1 for D (5 bases). Trimming took off 6 bases at V and 0 bases at J, with 9 bases between the two ends. CDR3 size: 14 residues. Germline V CDR1 and CDR2: MNHNS, SASEGT.

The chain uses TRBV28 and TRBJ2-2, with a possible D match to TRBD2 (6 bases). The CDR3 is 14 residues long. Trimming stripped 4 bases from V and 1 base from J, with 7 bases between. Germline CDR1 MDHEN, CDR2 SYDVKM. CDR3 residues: CASSWDWNTGELFF. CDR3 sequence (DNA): TGTGCCAGCAGTTGGGACTGGAACACCGGGGAGCTGTTTTTT.

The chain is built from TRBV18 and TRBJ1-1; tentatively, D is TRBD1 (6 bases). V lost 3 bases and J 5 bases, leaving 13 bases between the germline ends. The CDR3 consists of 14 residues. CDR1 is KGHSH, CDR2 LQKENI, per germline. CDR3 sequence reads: CASSPRDTGTEAFF. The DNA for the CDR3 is TGTGCCAGCTCACCCAGGGACACAGGTACTGAAGCTTTCTTT.

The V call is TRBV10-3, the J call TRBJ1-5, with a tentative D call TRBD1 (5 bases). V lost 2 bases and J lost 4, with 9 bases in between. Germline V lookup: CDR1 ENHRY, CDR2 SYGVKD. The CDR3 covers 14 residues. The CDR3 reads CAISEGRANQPQHF. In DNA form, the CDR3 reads TGTGCCATCAGTGAGGGCAGGGCGAATCAGCCCCAGCATTTT.

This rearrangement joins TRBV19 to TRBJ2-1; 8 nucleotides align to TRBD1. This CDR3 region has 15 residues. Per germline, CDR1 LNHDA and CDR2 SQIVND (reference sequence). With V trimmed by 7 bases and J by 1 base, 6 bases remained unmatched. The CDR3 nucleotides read TGTGCCAGTACCATGGACAGGGCTTCCTACAATGAGCAGTTCTTC. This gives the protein CASTMDRASYNEQFF.

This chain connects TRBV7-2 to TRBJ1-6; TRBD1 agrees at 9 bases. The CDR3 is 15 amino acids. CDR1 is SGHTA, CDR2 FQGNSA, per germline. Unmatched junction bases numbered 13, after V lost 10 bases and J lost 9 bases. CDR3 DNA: TGTGCCACGGGTGCCCCCGGGACAGGGCTTTCACCCCTCCACTTT. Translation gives CATGAPGTGLSPLHF.

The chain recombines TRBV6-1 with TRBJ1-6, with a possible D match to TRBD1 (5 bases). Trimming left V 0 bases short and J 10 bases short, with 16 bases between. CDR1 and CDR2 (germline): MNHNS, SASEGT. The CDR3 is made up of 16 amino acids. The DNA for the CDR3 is TGTGCCAGCAGTGAAGCGCCCCAGGGAGGTGGGTCACCCCTCCACTTT. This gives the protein CASSEAPQGGGSPLHF.

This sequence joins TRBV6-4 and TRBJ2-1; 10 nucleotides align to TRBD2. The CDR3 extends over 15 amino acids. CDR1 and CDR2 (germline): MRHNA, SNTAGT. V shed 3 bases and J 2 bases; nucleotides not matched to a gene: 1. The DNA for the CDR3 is TGTGCCAGCAGTGAGAGCGGGGGGGCCTACAATGAGCAGTTCTTC. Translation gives CASSESGGAYNEQFF.